The present T cell receptor beta chain was sequenced within a study of tissue T cells after allogeneic stem cell transplantation. Study-wide findings and caveats: Some tissue clones might be persisting host cells; their alloreactivity or antigen specificity was not determined. Few T cell clones were shared across patients, but motif clusters showed tissue-specific shared signatures. Sampling depth was limited, and the cohort was small and clinically varied.

As regards this clone: Its matching antigen is unknown. The listed genes are named as in mouse. The read falls 1 residue short of the CDR3 end, and the missing part is taken from the germline J gene.

Survey-depth TCRbeta CDR3 sequencing reported V/J genes and productive frequencies. Generated by immunoSEQ multiplex PCR, the TCRdb table keeps only in-frame clones and is missing some. The profile shows roughly 45,000 clones, roughly four fifths of them singletons. The CDR3 has 16 residues. The V gene's germline CDR1 is LGHNA and CDR2 YNLKQL (reference sequence). Germline trimming cut 3 bases from V and 0 bases from J; bases unmatched to any gene: 2. The source is a pool of C57BL/6 mice in good health. Source material: sorted cells pooled from one or two spleens. The chain has TRBV5 and TRBJ2-7; 13 bases line up with TRBD2. This CDR3 is CASSHGLGGRSYEQYF. CDR3 DNA, as far as it was read: TGTGCCAGCAGCCATGGACTGGGGGGGCGCTCCTATGAACAGTAC.